These 20 T cell receptor beta chains were sequenced from one sample in a study of cytomegalovirus exposure and HLA in healthy donors. Amplification used 60 Vbeta primers and 13 Jbeta primers. Some clones are missing from TCRdb's copy, which holds only in-frame ones; the method was immunoSEQ multiplex PCR. The repertoire holds 100,000 or so clones, with approximately 12% as singletons. Sample: PBMCs. The receptors come from a man aged 35-49 years in good health and CMV-seropositive.

This clone has more than one count but fewer than ten. V gene TRBV29-1 combines with J gene TRBJ1-1, with 9 bases lining up with TRBD1. The trim removed 7 bases at V and 5 bases at J, leaving 8 bases unmatched. The CDR3 consists of 13 residues. Germline V gives CDR1 SQVTM, CDR2 ANQGSEA. CDR3 in amino acids: CSASTGGKTEAFF. In DNA, the CDR3 is TGCAGCGCATCTACAGGGGGCAAAACTGAAGCTTTCTTT. The variable domain in full, completed from reference TRBV29-1 and TRBJ1-1, reads SAVISQKPSRDICQRGTSLTIQCQVDSQVTMMFWYRQQPGQSLTLIATANQGSEATYESGFVIDKFPISRPNLTFSTLTVSNMSPEDSSIYLCSASTGGKTEAFFGQGTRLTVV.

This clone has only a few counts. V usage is TRBV27 and J usage is TRBJ2-3; D is undetermined. Deletions cut 0 bases from V and 7 bases from J, with 8 bases between. Germline lookup yields CDR1 MNHEY and CDR2 SMNVEV (reference sequence). This CDR3 has 13 amino acids. CDR3 amino acids: CASSLSKRNTQYF. In nucleotides, the CDR3 is TGTGCCAGCAGTTTATCTAAGCGAAATACGCAGTATTTT.

There are a few counts of this clone. V and J are TRBV6-1 and TRBJ2-7, with 10 bases fitting TRBD2. Per the germline V gene, CDR1 is MNHNS and CDR2 is SASEGT. This CDR3 comprises 15 residues. The V gene end was trimmed by 0 bases and the J gene end by 5 bases; junction bases not matched to a gene: 4. In DNA, the CDR3 is TGTGCCAGCAGTGAAGCCTCTAGCGGGAGAAACGAGCAGTACTTC. The encoded protein is CASSEASSGRNEQYF.

This clone occurred a few times. The chain has TRBV5-6 and TRBJ1-1; maybe TRBD1 (5 bases). The CDR3 runs 15 residues. From germline, CDR1 is SGHDT and CDR2 YYEEEE. V lost 3 bases and J lost 0, with 12 bases in between. The CDR3 bases are TGTGCCAGCAGCTCCTGGGGCAGGGTGAACACTGAAGCTTTCTTT. Its protein is CASSSWGRVNTEAFF.

This clone came up many times. V and J are TRBV28 and TRBJ2-5, with unresolved D. The CDR3 covers 14 residues. V lost 3 bases and J lost 5, with 13 bases in between. Germline values: CDR1 MDHEN, CDR2 SYDVKM. The CDR3 loop is CASSFGQARETQYF. CDR3 nucleotides: TGTGCCAGCAGTTTTGGTCAGGCACGGGAGACCCAGTACTTC.

The CDR3 reads CASSYSGRPGNTIYF. CDR3 nucleotides: TGTGCCAGCAGTTACTCGGGCAGACCTGGAAACACCATATATTTT. This sequence joins TRBV6-5 and TRBJ1-3, with D unclear. The CDR3 spans 15 residues. Germline CDR1 is MNHEY and CDR2 is SVGAGI. Trimming cost V 0 bases and J 2 bases, with 8 bases left between them.

The chain couples TRBV5-1 to TRBJ2-7; 10 bases agree with TRBD1. Germline CDR1 SGHRS, CDR2 YFSETQ. V shed 3 bases and J 2 bases; nucleotides not matched to a gene: 11. The CDR3 totals 17 residues. CDR3: CASSSNRGGQGTYEQYF. The CDR3 bases are TGCGCCAGCAGCTCAAACAGGGGGGGACAGGGGACCTACGAGCAGTACTTC.

As concerns this clone: The junction differs from germline at one of its ends, possibly a read error. The chain joins TRBV5-4 to TRBJ1-3; perhaps TRBD1 as D (5 bases). The CDR3 covers 15 residues. Germline-derived CDR1 and CDR2 are SGHNT and YYREEE (reference sequence). CDR3 sequence reads: CASSLWDYSGNNIYF. The CDR3 DNA follows: TGTGCCAGCAGCTTGTGGGACTACTCTGGAAACAACATATATTTT.

The rearrangement uses TRBV18 and TRBJ2-4; the match to TRBD1 covers 8 bases. This CDR3 is built from 14 residues. V trimming: 1 base; J trimming: 7 bases; junction bases outside the gene matches: 3. Per germline, CDR1 KGHSH and CDR2 LQKENI. The CDR3 reads CASSPRSGGNIQYF. The DNA for the CDR3 is TGTGCCAGCTCACCACGCTCAGGGGGCAACATTCAGTACTTC.

At least ten counts were recorded for this clone. The gene calls are TRBV13 and TRBJ2-7; D is ambiguous. The germline V gene has CDR1 PRHDT and CDR2 FYEKMQ (reference sequence). V was shortened by 3 bases and J by 5 bases, with 11 bases between the two germline ends. CDR3 size: 13 residues. This CDR3 reads CASSFTRSHEQYF. CDR3 nucleotide sequence: TGTGCCAGCAGCTTTACCAGGTCCCACGAGCAGTACTTC.

CDR3 DNA sequence: TGCGCCAGCAGTGACGGGGCTAGCGGGCGACAGTATTTT. It is translated as CASSDGASGRQYF. The rearrangement joins TRBV10-1 to TRBJ2-3; 8 bases are shared with TRBD2. Trimming removed 3 bases from V and 12 bases from J; junction bases left unmatched: 8. The CDR3 is made up of 13 amino acids. Germline V lookup: CDR1 WNHNN, CDR2 SYGVQD (reference sequence).

This clone showed up just a few times. The chain uses TRBV27 and TRBJ2-1, with a tentative D call TRBD1 (5 bases). CDR3 length: 14 residues. Trimming removed 5 bases at V and 4 bases at J, with 12 bases between. Per the germline V gene, CDR1 is MNHEY and CDR2 is SMNVEV (reference sequence). CDR3 residues: CASSRGRLYNEQFF. As DNA, the CDR3 is TGTGCCAGCAGTAGGGGCAGGTTATACAATGAGCAGTTCTTC.

This clone was seen a few times. The chain uses TRBV6-5 and TRBJ2-7; 8 nucleotides align to TRBD2. Looked up from germline, CDR1 is MNHEY and CDR2 is SVGAGI. There are 15 residues in the CDR3. J was trimmed by 7 bases and V by 8 bases; bases with no gene match: 16. The CDR3 spells CASHRGGGLLREQYF. CDR3 bases: TGTGCCAGCCATCGGGGGGGCGGTCTCCTCAGGGAGCAGTACTTC.

The J gene is TRBJ2-2, the V gene TRBV4-2; D is possibly TRBD2 (6 bases). This CDR3 comprises 15 residues. CDR1 and CDR2 from the germline V gene are LGHNA and YNFKEQ. Trimming cost V 4 bases and J 4 bases, with 13 bases left between them. The CDR3 sequence is CASSRRDSGTGELFF. CDR3 DNA sequence: TGTGCCAGCAGCCGGCGGGATAGTGGCACCGGGGAGCTGTTTTTT.

This clone was observed a few times. The rearrangement uses TRBV18 and TRBJ1-1; D might be TRBD1 (6 bases). CDR3 size: 14 residues. CDR1 KGHSH and CDR2 LQKENI come from the germline V gene. V was shortened by 3 bases and J by 2 bases, with 10 bases between the two germline ends. CDR3 residues: CASSPGQENTEAFF. The CDR3, as DNA: TGTGCCAGCTCACCGGGACAAGAAAACACTGAAGCTTTCTTT. Based on the CDR3 plus reference TRBV18 and TRBJ1-1, the full variable domain is NAGVMQNPRHLVRRRGQEARLRCSPMKGHSHVYWYRQLPEEGLKFMVYLQKENIIDESGMPKERFSAEFPKEGPSILRIQQVVRGDSAAYFCASSPGQENTEAFFGQGTRLTVV.

The chain couples TRBV5-8 to TRBJ2-7; possibly TRBD2 for D (6 bases). V shed 4 bases and J shed 6 bases, with 8 bases lying between them. This CDR3 region has 11 residues. The V gene's germline CDR1 is SGHTS and CDR2 YDEGEE. This chain's CDR3 is CASSAGGEQYF. In DNA, the CDR3 is TGTGCCAGCAGCGCCGGGGGCGAGCAGTACTTC.

This clone occurred a few times. The chain employs TRBV5-1 and TRBJ2-1; the match to TRBD2 covers 7 bases. The V and J ends lost 0 bases and 2 bases, in that order; junction bases with no gene match: 2. CDR3 length: 15 amino acids. CDR1 and CDR2 (germline): SGHRS, YFSETQ. The CDR3: CASSLGGTTYNEQFF. The CDR3 DNA reads as TGCGCCAGCAGCTTGGGTGGGACTACCTACAATGAGCAGTTCTTC.

This clone occurred a few times. The rearrangement uses TRBV7-2 and TRBJ2-2; D perhaps matches TRBD2 (5 bases). The V end was cut by 2 bases, the J end by 3 bases, with 13 bases between. The length of the CDR3 is 16 residues. CDR1 is SGHTA, CDR2 FQGNSA, per germline. CDR3 region: CASSLWEGSDTGELFF. The CDR3, as DNA: TGTGCCAGCAGCTTATGGGAAGGGAGTGACACCGGGGAGCTGTTTTTT.

V gene TRBV11-2 combines with J gene TRBJ2-3; D not resolved. The CDR3 has 15 residues. In germline, CDR1 is SGHAT, CDR2 FQNNGV. The V end was cut by 1 base, the J end by 1 base, with 9 bases between. CDR3 in amino acids: CASSLVGGRTDTQYF. In nucleotides, the CDR3 is TGTGCCAGCAGCTTAGTCGGCGGTCGCACAGATACGCAGTATTTT.

The chain carries TRBV6-1 and TRBJ1-4; D gene unclear. The CDR3 loop spans 12 amino acids. CDR1 and CDR2 (germline): MNHNS, SASEGT. Trimming cost V 2 bases and J 7 bases, with 5 bases left between them. The CDR3 region has the DNA TGTGCCAGCAGTGAAAGAGTTGAAAAACTGTTTTTT. It specifies CASSERVEKLFF.